This TCR beta chain emerged from a study of cytomegalovirus exposure and HLA in healthy donors. After removal of 2 bases from V and 6 bases from J, the junction contained 3 bases not matched to a gene. The CDR3 is 15 amino acids. The germline gives CDR1 SGHRS, CDR2 YFSETQ. The table came from immunoSEQ multiplex PCR; TCRdb's copy has only in-frame clones and leaves some out. The sample yields 200,000 to 250,000 clones, less than 85% seen once. This clone has only one observation. The chain uses TRBV5-1 and TRBJ2-2, with 11 positions matching TRBD1. Sample: PBMCs. This sequence was found in a woman aged 18 to 35 in good health and CMV-seronegative. Written as DNA, the CDR3 is TGCGCCAGCAGCTTTTGGGGACAGGGGGCCGGGGAGCTGTTTTTT. Protein sequence: CASSFWGQGAGELFF. The full variable domain, rest sourced from reference TRBV5-1 and TRBJ2-2, is KAGVTQTPRYLIKTRGQQVTLSCSPISGHRSVSWYQQTPGQGLQFLFEYFSETQRNKGNFPGRFSGRQFSNSRSEMNVSTLELGDSALYLCASSFWGQGAGELFFGEGSRLTVL.